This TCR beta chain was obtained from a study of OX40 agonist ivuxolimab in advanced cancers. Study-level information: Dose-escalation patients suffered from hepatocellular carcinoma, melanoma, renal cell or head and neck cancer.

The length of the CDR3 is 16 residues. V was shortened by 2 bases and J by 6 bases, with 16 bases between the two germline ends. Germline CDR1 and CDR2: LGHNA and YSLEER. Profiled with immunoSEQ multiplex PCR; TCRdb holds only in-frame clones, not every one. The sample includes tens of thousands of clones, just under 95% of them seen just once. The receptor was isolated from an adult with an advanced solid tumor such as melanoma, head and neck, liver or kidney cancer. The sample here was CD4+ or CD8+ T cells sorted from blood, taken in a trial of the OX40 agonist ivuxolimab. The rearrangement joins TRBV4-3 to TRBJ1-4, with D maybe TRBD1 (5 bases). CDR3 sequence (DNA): TGCGCCAGCAGCCAACTGCCTGGGGGGATCGATGAAAAACTGTTTTTT. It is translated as CASSQLPGGIDEKLFF.